Detailed here is one T cell receptor beta chain. What it binds is unknown. This specimen belongs to a study of cytomegalovirus exposure and HLA in healthy donors. Study-level findings and limits: A later analysis found most CMV-associated TCR beta chains apparently HLA-restricted.

Both 60 Vbeta primers and 13 Jbeta primers went into the PCR. The assay was immunoSEQ multiplex PCR, and TCRdb's table has in-frame clones only and misses some. The top ten clones hold more than 4.5% of a sample with around 100,000 clones, around three quarters of them seen once. The length of the CDR3 is 13 residues. Germline CDR1 SGHRS, CDR2 YFSETQ. The junction had 6 bases not matched to a gene; V was cut back by 4 bases and J by 5 bases. The receptor comes from a female donor in good health and CMV-seropositive. The gene calls are TRBV5-1 and TRBJ2-7, with 7 bases aligning to TRBD1. Material: PBMCs. CDR3 sequence reads: CASSPRQGHEQYF. The CDR3 DNA is TGCGCCAGCAGCCCAAGACAGGGCCACGAGCAGTACTTC. Full variable domain (outside the CDR3, taken from reference TRBV5-1 and TRBJ2-7): KAGVTQTPRYLIKTRGQQVTLSCSPISGHRSVSWYQQTPGQGLQFLFEYFSETQRNKGNFPGRFSGRQFSNSRSEMNVSTLELGDSALYLCASSPRQGHEQYFGPGTRLTVT.